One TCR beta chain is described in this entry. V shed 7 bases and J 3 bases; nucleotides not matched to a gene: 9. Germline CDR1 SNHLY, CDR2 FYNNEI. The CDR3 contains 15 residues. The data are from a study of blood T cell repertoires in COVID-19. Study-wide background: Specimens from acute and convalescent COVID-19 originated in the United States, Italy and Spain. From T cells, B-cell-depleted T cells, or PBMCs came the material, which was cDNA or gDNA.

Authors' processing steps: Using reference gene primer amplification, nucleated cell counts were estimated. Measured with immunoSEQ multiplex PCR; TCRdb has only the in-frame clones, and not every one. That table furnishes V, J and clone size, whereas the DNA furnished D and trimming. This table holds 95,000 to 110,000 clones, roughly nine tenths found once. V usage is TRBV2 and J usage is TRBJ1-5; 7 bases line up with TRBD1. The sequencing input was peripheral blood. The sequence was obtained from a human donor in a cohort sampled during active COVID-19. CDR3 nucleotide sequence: TGTGCCAGCACTCTAGACAGGGAGAACAATCAGCCCCAGCATTTT. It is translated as CASTLDRENNQPQHF.